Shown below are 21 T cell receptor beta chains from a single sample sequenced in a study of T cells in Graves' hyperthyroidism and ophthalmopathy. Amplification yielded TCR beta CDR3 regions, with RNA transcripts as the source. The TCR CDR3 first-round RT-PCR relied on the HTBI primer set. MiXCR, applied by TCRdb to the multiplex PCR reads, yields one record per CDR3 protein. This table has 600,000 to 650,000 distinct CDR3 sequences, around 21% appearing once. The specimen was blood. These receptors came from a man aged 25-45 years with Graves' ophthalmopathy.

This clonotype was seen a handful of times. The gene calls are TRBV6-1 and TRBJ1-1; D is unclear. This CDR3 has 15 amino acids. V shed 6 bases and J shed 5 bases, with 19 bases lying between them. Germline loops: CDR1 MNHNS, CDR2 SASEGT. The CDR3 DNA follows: TGTGCCAGCAGCTCTGAGGGCTTAATAAGGACTGAAGCTTTCTTT. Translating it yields CASSSEGLIRTEAFF.

CDR3 bases: TGTGCCACCAGTGAGGCGACAGGGGTGGACGAGCAGTACTTC. Its protein product is CATSEATGVDEQYF. The chain has TRBV24-1 and TRBJ2-7; the match to TRBD1 covers 8 bases. After removal of 4 bases from V and 5 bases from J, the junction contained 6 bases not matched to a gene. The CDR3 runs to 14 residues. Germline CDR1 and CDR2: KGHDR and SFDVKD.

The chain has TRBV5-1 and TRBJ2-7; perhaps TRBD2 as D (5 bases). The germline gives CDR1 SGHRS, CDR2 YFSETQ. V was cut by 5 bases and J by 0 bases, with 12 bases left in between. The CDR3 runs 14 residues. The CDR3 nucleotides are TGCGCCAGCAGTAAGGCGGGTAGCTCCTACGAGCAGTACTTC. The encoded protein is CASSKAGSSYEQYF.

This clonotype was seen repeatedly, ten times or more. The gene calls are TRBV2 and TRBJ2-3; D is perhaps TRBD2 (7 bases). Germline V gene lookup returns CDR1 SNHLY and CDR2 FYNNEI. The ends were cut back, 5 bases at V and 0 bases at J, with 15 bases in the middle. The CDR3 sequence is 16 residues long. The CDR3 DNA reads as TGTGCCAGCAGTCAGGGGAGTAGCGGGAGCACAGATACGCAGTATTTT. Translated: CASSQGSSGSTDTQYF.

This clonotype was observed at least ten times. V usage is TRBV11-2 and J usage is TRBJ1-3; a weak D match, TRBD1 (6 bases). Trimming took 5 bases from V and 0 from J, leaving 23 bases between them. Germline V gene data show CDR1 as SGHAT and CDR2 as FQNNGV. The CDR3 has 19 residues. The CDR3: CASSAGDLRGPLSGNTIYF. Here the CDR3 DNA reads TGTGCCAGCAGCGCAGGGGACCTTCGGGGCCCACTCTCTGGAAACACCATATATTTT.

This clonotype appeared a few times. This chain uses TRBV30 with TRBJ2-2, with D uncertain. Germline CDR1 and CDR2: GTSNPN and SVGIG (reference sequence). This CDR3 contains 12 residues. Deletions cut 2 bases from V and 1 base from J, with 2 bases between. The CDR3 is CAWSMNTGELFF. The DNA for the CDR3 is TGTGCCTGGAGTATGAACACCGGGGAGCTGTTTTTT.

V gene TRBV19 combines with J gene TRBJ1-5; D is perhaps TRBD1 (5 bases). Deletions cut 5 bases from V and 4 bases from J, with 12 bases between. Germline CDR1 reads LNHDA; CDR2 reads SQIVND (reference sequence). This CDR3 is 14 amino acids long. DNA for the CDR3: TGTGCCAGTAGTTTCAGGGAGACTAATCAGCCCCAGCATTTT. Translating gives CASSFRETNQPQHF.

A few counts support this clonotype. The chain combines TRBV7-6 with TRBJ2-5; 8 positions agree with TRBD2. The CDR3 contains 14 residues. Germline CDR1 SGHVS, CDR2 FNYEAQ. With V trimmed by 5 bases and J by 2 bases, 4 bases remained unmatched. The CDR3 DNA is TGTGCCAGCAGCGCCACTAGCGGACAAGAGACCCAGTACTTC. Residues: CASSATSGQETQYF.

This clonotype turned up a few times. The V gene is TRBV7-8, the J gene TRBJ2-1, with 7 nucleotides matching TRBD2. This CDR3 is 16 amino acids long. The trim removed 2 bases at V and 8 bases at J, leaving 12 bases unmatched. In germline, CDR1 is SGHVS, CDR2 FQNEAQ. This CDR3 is CASSLLMRGTTHEQFF. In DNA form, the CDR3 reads TGTGCCAGCAGCTTACTGATGCGCGGGACTACCCATGAGCAGTTCTTC.

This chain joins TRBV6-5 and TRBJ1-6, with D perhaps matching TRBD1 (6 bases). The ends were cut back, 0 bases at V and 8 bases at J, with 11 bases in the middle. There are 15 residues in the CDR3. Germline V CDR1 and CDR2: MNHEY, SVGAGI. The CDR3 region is CASSYSRGVDSPLHF. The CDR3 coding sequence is TGTGCCAGCAGTTACTCGAGGGGGGTGGATTCACCCCTCCACTTT.

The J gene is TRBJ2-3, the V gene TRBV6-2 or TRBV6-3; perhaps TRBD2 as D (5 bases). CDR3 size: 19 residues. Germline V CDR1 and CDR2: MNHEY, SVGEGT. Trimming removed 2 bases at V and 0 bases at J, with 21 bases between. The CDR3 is CASSYLGVGSSLSTDTQYF. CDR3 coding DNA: TGTGCCAGCAGTTACCTGGGTGTTGGGAGCTCCCTTAGCACAGATACGCAGTATTTT.

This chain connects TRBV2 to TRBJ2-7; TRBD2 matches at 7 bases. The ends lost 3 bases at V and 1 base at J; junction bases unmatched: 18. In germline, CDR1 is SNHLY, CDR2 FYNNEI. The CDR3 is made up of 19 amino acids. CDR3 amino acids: CASSEGLAAYLGTSYEQYF. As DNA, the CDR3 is TGTGCCAGCAGTGAGGGGCTAGCGGCTTATTTAGGTACTTCCTACGAGCAGTACTTC.

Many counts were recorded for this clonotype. CDR3 DNA: TGTGCCAGCAGCTTCCAAAGAAGGAACACTGAAGCTTTCTTT. Encoded protein: CASSFQRRNTEAFF. V usage is TRBV11-1 and J usage is TRBJ1-1, with D unresolved. Trimming removed 3 bases from V and 1 base from J, with 9 bases in between. This CDR3 spans 14 amino acids. CDR1 is SGHAT and CDR2 is FQDESV in the germline V gene (reference sequence).

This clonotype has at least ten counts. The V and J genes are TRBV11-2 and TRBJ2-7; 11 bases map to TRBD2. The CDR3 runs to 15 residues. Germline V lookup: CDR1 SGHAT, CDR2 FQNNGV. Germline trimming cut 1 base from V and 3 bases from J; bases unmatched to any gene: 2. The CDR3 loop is CASSLGTSGYYEQYF. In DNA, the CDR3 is TGTGCCAGCAGCTTAGGGACTAGCGGGTACTACGAGCAGTACTTC.

The CDR3 DNA reads as TGTGCCATCAGTGATAGCGGGAGGGGAGAGACCCAGTACTTC. It yields the protein CAISDSGRGETQYF. The J gene is TRBJ2-5, the V gene TRBV10-3; 11 nucleotides agree with TRBD2. The CDR3 has 14 amino acids. V lost 3 bases, J lost 4 bases, and 1 base stayed unmatched. The germline CDR1 and CDR2 sequences are ENHRY and SYGVKD.

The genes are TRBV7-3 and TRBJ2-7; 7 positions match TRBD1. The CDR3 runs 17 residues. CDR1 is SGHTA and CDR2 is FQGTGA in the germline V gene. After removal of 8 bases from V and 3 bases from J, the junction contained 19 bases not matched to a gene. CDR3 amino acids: CASGSDVGQKRVYEQYF. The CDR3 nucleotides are TGTGCCAGCGGTTCAGACGTGGGACAGAAAAGGGTCTACGAGCAGTACTTC.

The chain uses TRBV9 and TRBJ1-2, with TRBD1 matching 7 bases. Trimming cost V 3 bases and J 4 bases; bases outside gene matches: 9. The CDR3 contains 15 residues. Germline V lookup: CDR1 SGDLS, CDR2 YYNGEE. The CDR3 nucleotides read TGTGCCAGCAGCGCTCAGACAGGGACCGTCTATGGCTACACCTTC. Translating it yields CASSAQTGTVYGYTF.

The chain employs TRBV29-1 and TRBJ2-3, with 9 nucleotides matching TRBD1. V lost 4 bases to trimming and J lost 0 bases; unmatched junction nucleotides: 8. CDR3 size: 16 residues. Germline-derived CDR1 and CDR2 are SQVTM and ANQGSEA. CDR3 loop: CSVASWTGASTDTQYF. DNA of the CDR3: TGCAGCGTTGCGTCATGGACAGGGGCGAGCACAGATACGCAGTATTTT.

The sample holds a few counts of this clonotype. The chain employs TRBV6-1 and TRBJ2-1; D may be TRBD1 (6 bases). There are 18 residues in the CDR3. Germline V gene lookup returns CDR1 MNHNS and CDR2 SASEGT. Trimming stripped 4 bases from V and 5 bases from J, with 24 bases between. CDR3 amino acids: CASSGPRDIDPRNNEQFF. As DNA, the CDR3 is TGTGCCAGCAGTGGACCCCGGGACATTGACCCGAGGAACAATGAGCAGTTCTTC.

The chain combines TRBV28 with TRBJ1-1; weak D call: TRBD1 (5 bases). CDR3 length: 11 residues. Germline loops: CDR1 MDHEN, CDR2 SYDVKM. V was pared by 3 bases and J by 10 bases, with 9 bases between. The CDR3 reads CASSLGPRAFF. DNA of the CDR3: TGTGCCAGCAGTTTGGGACCTAGAGCTTTCTTT.

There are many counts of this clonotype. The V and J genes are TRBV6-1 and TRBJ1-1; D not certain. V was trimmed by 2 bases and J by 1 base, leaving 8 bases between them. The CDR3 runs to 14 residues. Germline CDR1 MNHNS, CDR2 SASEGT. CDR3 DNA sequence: TGTGCCAGCAGTGAAAGGGCGGGGAACACTGAAGCTTTCTTT. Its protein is CASSERAGNTEAFF.